This is a list of T cell receptor beta chains from one sample in a study of CD8 T cells in ankylosing spondylitis. TCRdb redid the calling of the 5' RACE reads with MiXCR, one entry per CDR3 protein. The sample yields approximately 300,000 distinct CDR3 sequences, about 19% seen once. The sample was blood, either unsorted or a sorted T cell fraction (not recorded which). The receptors were sampled from a male donor with ankylosing spondylitis or in good health (not recorded which). Both conserved end residues are part of each CDR3. Fields, in order: D gene, V gene, J gene, clone size, CDR3 protein, CDR3 DNA. The D gene is left open where the match is weak. The size entry is marked missing in some rows and otherwise reads once, few, many or a size class.

.,TRBV7-3,TRBJ1-6,.,CASSLTARDNSPLHF,TGTGCCAGCAGCTTAACCGCCAGGGATAATTCACCCCTCCACTTT
.,TRBV20-1,TRBJ2-2,few,CSASREPVKAGELFF,TGCAGTGCTAGCCGGGAGCCCGTCAAGGCCGGGGAGCTGTTTTTT
.,TRBV15,TRBJ2-1,many,CATSRVGEQFF,TGTGCCACCAGCAGAGTTGGTGAGCAGTTCTTC
TRBD1,TRBV5-1,TRBJ1-1,few,CASSERTGGHTEAFF,TGCGCCAGCAGCGAAAGGACAGGGGGTCACACTGAAGCTTTCTTT
TRBD1,TRBV5-1,TRBJ1-1,many,CASSSGQGAFTEAFF,TGCGCCAGCAGCTCCGGACAGGGTGCCTTCACTGAAGCTTTCTTT
.,TRBV28,TRBJ2-1,.,CASRTVRSYNEQFF,TGTGCCAGCCGGACAGTACGCTCCTACAATGAGCAGTTCTTC
.,TRBV15,TRBJ2-5,few,CATSRDYSSGRETQYF,TGTGCCACCAGCAGAGATTATAGTAGCGGAAGGGAGACCCAGTACTTC
.,TRBV5-1,TRBJ1-6,.,CASSPGELYSPLHF,TGCGCCAGCAGCCCAGGCGAACTTTATTCACCCCTCCACTTT
TRBD1,TRBV5-1,TRBJ1-5,many,CASSLGQGDQPQHF,TGCGCCAGCAGCTTGGGACAGGGCGATCAGCCCCAGCATTTT
.,TRBV5-5,TRBJ2-2,many,CASLDTFTGELFF,TGTGCCAGCCTCGACACGTTCACCGGGGAGCTGTTTTTT
.,TRBV2,TRBJ1-5,few,CASTQLVGNQPQHF,TGTGCCAGCACCCAGCTGGTGGGCAATCAGCCCCAGCATTTT
.,TRBV5-1,TRBJ2-3,.,CASSLVEPDTQYF,TGCGCCAGCAGCTTGGTAGAGCCAGATACGCAGTATTTT
.,TRBV5-1,TRBJ1-2,few,CASSVGQPDAYTF,TGCGCCAGCAGCGTCGGCCAACCTGACGCCTACACCTTC
.,TRBV7-8,TRBJ2-1,.,CASSLARWGETSF,TGTGCCAGCAGCTTAGCGCGGTGGGGGGAAACCTCCTTC
TRBD2,TRBV10-3,TRBJ2-4,few,CAISIGVAGENIQYF,TGTGCCATTTCAATCGGGGTAGCGGGAGAGAACATTCAGTACTTC
.,TRBV6-1,TRBJ2-2,.,CASSRWETGELFF,TGTGCCAGCAGTCGTTGGGAGACCGGGGAGCTGTTTTTT